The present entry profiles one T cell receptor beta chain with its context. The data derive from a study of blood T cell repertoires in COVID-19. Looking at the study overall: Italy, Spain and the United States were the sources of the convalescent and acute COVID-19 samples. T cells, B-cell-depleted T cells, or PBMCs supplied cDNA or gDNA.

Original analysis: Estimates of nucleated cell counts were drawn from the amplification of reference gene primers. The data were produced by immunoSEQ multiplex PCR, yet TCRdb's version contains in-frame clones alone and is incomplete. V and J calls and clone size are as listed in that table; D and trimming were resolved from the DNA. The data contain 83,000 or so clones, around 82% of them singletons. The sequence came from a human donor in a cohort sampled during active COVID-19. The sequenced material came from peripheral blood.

The CDR3 here is CASSPRGTSSSYNEQFF. CDR3 in DNA: TGTGCCAGCAGCCCCCGCGGGACTTCGAGCTCCTACAATGAGCAGTTCTTC. The chain employs TRBV7-9 and TRBJ2-1, with a possible D match to TRBD2 (6 bases). Germline CDR1 SEHNR, CDR2 FQNEAQ (reference sequence). Between the trimmed V and J ends, which lost 5 bases and 0 bases, there was a span of 17 bases. This CDR3 comprises 17 residues. Drawing the rest from reference TRBV7-9 and TRBJ2-1, the complete variable domain is DTGVSQNPRHKITKRGQNVTFRCDPISEHNRLYWYRQTLGQGPEFLTYFQNEAQLEKSRLLSDRFSAERPKGSFSTLEIQRTEQGDSAMYLCASSPRGTSSSYNEQFFGPGTRLTVL.